Listed below are T cell receptor beta chains from one sample, sequenced in a study of cytomegalovirus exposure and HLA in healthy donors. Profiled with immunoSEQ multiplex PCR; TCRdb holds only in-frame clones, not every one. The sample includes roughly 120,000 clones. Material for sequencing was PBMCs. All receptors come from a man between 18 and 35 years old in good health and CMV-seronegative. CDR3s include the opening cysteine and the closing phenylalanine or tryptophan. Fields, in order: V gene, D gene, J gene, CDR3 protein, CDR3 DNA. D genes are given only for firm matches.

v_call: TRBV10-2; d_call: TRBD2; j_call: TRBJ2-3; cdr3_aa: CASSGILTSGGASRTDTQYF; cdr3_nt: TGCGCCAGCAGCGGGATCCTGACTAGCGGGGGGGCATCGAGGACAGATACGCAGTATTTT
v_call: TRBV7-9; d_call: .; j_call: TRBJ1-1; cdr3_aa: CASSHMSEAEAFF; cdr3_nt: TGTGCCAGCAGTCATATGAGCGAGGCTGAAGCTTTCTTT
v_call: TRBV7-3; d_call: TRBD1; j_call: TRBJ2-1; cdr3_aa: CASRLEGSGGNEQFF; cdr3_nt: TGTGCCAGCAGGTTAGAAGGGTCAGGGGGTAATGAGCAGTTCTTC
v_call: TRBV18; d_call: TRBD1; j_call: TRBJ1-1; cdr3_aa: CASSPGQGNTEAFF; cdr3_nt: TGTGCCAGCTCACCGGGACAGGGAAACACTGAAGCTTTCTTT
v_call: TRBV7-9; d_call: .; j_call: TRBJ2-5; cdr3_aa: CAASNGETQYF; cdr3_nt: TGTGCCGCCTCCAACGGAGAGACCCAGTACTTC
v_call: TRBV27; d_call: TRBD1; j_call: TRBJ1-5; cdr3_aa: CASSLSGGTGSNQPQHF; cdr3_nt: TGTGCCAGCAGTTTATCAGGTGGGACAGGGAGCAATCAGCCCCAGCATTTT
v_call: TRBV18; d_call: TRBD1; j_call: TRBJ1-1; cdr3_aa: CASSPKTGGTEAFF; cdr3_nt: TGTGCCAGCTCACCAAAGACAGGGGGCACTGAAGCTTTCTTT
v_call: TRBV5-4; d_call: TRBD2; j_call: TRBJ2-7; cdr3_aa: CASSLGGGLAYEQYF; cdr3_nt: TGTGCCAGCAGCTTGGGGGGAGGGCTAGCCTACGAGCAGTACTTC
v_call: TRBV5-1; d_call: .; j_call: TRBJ1-1; cdr3_aa: CASSFNRNTEAFF; cdr3_nt: TGCGCCAGCAGCTTTAATAGGAACACTGAAGCTTTCTTT
v_call: TRBV9; d_call: TRBD1; j_call: TRBJ2-3; cdr3_aa: CASSLPDRADTQYF; cdr3_nt: TGTGCCAGCAGCCTCCCCGACAGGGCAGATACGCAGTATTTT
v_call: TRBV5-6; d_call: TRBD2; j_call: TRBJ2-3; cdr3_aa: CASSTTTLRLAGGDTQYF; cdr3_nt: TGTGCCAGCAGCACTACTACCTTAAGGCTAGCGGGGGGAGATACGCAGTATTTT
v_call: TRBV27; d_call: .; j_call: TRBJ1-4; cdr3_aa: CASSLGGGGINEKLFF; cdr3_nt: TGTGCCAGCAGTTTAGGAGGGGGAGGGATAAATGAAAAACTGTTTTTT
v_call: TRBV27; d_call: .; j_call: TRBJ2-4; cdr3_aa: CATLAKNIQYF; cdr3_nt: TGTGCCACATTAGCCAAAAACATTCAGTACTTC
v_call: TRBV29-1; d_call: .; j_call: TRBJ1-2; cdr3_aa: CSASENYGYTF; cdr3_nt: TGCAGCGCCTCCGAGAACTATGGCTACACCTTC
v_call: TRBV6-1; d_call: .; j_call: TRBJ2-7; cdr3_aa: CASSAQSGKQYF; cdr3_nt: TGTGCCAGCAGTGCGCAGTCAGGGAAACAGTACTTC
v_call: TRBV9; d_call: TRBD1; j_call: TRBJ2-7; cdr3_aa: CASSVRDRGLYEQYF; cdr3_nt: TGTGCCAGCAGCGTAAGGGACAGGGGGCTTTACGAGCAGTACTTC
v_call: TRBV2; d_call: TRBD1; j_call: TRBJ1-1; cdr3_aa: CAIKRTGGNTEAFF; cdr3_nt: TGTGCCATCAAGCGGACAGGGGGGAACACTGAAGCTTTCTTT
v_call: TRBV11-3; d_call: TRBD2; j_call: TRBJ2-5; cdr3_aa: CASSLSGGGETQYF; cdr3_nt: TGTGCCAGCAGCTTATCGGGCGGGGGGGAGACCCAGTACTTC
v_call: TRBV5-1; d_call: .; j_call: TRBJ2-2; cdr3_aa: CASSFGGNTGELFF; cdr3_nt: TGCGCCAGCAGCTTCGGGGGGAACACCGGGGAGCTGTTTTTT
v_call: TRBV4-2; d_call: .; j_call: TRBJ2-1; cdr3_aa: CASSQNGGGLRQNEQFF; cdr3_nt: TGTGCCAGCAGCCAGAACGGTGGGGGCCTCCGCCAAAATGAGCAGTTCTTC
v_call: TRBV4-1; d_call: TRBD2; j_call: TRBJ2-2; cdr3_aa: CASSLTHSGLNTGELFF; cdr3_nt: TGCGCCAGCAGCCTAACACATAGCGGGTTGAACACCGGGGAGCTGTTTTTT
v_call: TRBV19; d_call: TRBD1; j_call: TRBJ2-7; cdr3_aa: CASSVGTGDSYEQYF; cdr3_nt: TGTGCCAGTAGTGTCGGGACAGGGGACTCCTACGAGCAGTACTTC
v_call: TRBV5-4; d_call: TRBD1; j_call: TRBJ1-1; cdr3_aa: CASTVGQGRQNTEAFF; cdr3_nt: TGTGCCAGCACCGTGGGACAGGGACGGCAGAACACTGAAGCTTTCTTT
v_call: TRBV28; d_call: .; j_call: TRBJ2-4; cdr3_aa: CASRTTGIAKNIQYF; cdr3_nt: TGTGCCAGCAGGACCACAGGGATAGCCAAAAACATTCAGTACTTC
v_call: TRBV7-9; d_call: .; j_call: TRBJ2-1; cdr3_aa: CASSAGGVVRQFF; cdr3_nt: TGTGCCAGCAGCGCTGGAGGGGTCGTGCGGCAGTTCTTC
v_call: TRBV19; d_call: .; j_call: TRBJ1-5; cdr3_aa: CASSIDRSRAGQPQHF; cdr3_nt: TGTGCCAGTAGTATAGACAGGTCGAGGGCCGGTCAGCCCCAGCATTTT
v_call: TRBV2; d_call: .; j_call: TRBJ2-3; cdr3_aa: CASRVGRGVSDTQYF; cdr3_nt: TGTGCCAGCAGAGTGGGCAGGGGGGTCTCAGATACGCAGTATTTT
v_call: TRBV18; d_call: TRBD1; j_call: TRBJ2-1; cdr3_aa: CASSPNAGQGMNEQFF; cdr3_nt: TGTGCCAGCTCACCAAATGCGGGACAGGGAATGAATGAGCAGTTCTTC
v_call: TRBV28; d_call: .; j_call: TRBJ1-2; cdr3_aa: CAIGRYLGYGYTF; cdr3_nt: TGTGCCATAGGGAGGTATTTGGGCTATGGCTACACCTTC
v_call: TRBV28; d_call: .; j_call: TRBJ1-4; cdr3_aa: CASSPGRGKEKLFF; cdr3_nt: TGTGCCAGCAGTCCAGGGAGGGGCAAAGAAAAACTGTTTTTT
v_call: TRBV15; d_call: .; j_call: TRBJ1-5; cdr3_aa: CATSRGGDINQPQHF; cdr3_nt: TGTGCCACCAGCAGAGGAGGGGACATAAATCAGCCCCAGCATTTT
v_call: TRBV4-1; d_call: TRBD1; j_call: TRBJ2-3; cdr3_aa: CASSLPTSGQGAGDTQYF; cdr3_nt: TGCGCCAGCAGCCTACCTACCTCGGGACAGGGGGCCGGAGATACGCAGTATTTT
v_call: TRBV9; d_call: .; j_call: TRBJ1-5; cdr3_aa: CASSQGQNQPQHF; cdr3_nt: TGTGCCAGCAGCCAGGGGCAGAATCAGCCCCAGCATTTT
v_call: TRBV7-9; d_call: .; j_call: TRBJ2-7; cdr3_aa: CASSSQGQPTKQYF; cdr3_nt: TGTGCCAGCAGCTCCCAGGGGCAGCCTACGAAGCAGTACTTC